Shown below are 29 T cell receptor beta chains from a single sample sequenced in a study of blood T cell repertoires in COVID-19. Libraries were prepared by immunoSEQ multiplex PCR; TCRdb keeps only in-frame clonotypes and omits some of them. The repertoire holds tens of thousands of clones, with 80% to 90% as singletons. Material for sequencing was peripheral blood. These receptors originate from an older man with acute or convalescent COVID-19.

DNA for the CDR3: TGTGCCAGCAGCGTAGGAATGGACAACTATCAAAACATTCAGTACTTC. Encoded protein: CASSVGMDNYQNIQYF. The chain couples TRBV9 to TRBJ2-4; a weak D match, TRBD1 (5 bases). Per germline, CDR1 SGDLS and CDR2 YYNGEE. V was shortened by 0 bases and J by 5 bases, with 15 bases between the two germline ends. The CDR3 spans 16 residues.

The CDR3 DNA sequence: TGTGCCAGCAGTTTCGACACCTACGAGCAGTACTTC. This sequence encodes CASSFDTYEQYF. V and J are TRBV5-4 and TRBJ2-7, with D hard to call. This CDR3 is 12 amino acids long. Trimming removed 5 bases from V and 2 bases from J, with 8 bases in between. Germline V CDR1 and CDR2: SGHNT, YYREEE (reference sequence).

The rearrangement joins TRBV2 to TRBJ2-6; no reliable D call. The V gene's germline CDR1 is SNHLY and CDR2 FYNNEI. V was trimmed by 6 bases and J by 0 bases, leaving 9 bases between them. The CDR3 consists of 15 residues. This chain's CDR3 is CASSAQSSGANVLTF. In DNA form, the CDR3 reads TGTGCCAGCAGCGCACAGAGCTCTGGGGCCAACGTCCTGACTTTC.

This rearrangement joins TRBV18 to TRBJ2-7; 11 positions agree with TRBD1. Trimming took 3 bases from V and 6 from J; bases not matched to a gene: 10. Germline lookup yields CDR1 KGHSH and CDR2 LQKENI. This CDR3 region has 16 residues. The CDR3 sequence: CASSPTRLDRGLEQYF. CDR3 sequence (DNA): TGTGCCAGCTCACCCACGCGCTTGGACAGGGGGCTCGAGCAGTACTTC.

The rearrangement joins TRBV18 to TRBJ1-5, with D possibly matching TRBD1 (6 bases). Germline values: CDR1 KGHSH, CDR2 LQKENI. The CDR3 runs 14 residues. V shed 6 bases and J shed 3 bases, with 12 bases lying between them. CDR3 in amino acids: CASSLDRFNQPQHF. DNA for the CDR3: TGTGCCAGCTCTCTCGACAGGTTCAATCAGCCCCAGCATTTT.

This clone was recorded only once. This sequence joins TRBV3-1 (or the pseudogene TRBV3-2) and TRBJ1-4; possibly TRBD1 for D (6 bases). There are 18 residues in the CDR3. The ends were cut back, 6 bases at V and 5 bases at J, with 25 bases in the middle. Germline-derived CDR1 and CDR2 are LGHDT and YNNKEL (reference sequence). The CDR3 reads CASSHRGQLQGFNEKLFF. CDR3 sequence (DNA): TGTGCCAGCAGTCATAGGGGACAACTACAGGGCTTCAATGAAAAACTGTTTTTT.

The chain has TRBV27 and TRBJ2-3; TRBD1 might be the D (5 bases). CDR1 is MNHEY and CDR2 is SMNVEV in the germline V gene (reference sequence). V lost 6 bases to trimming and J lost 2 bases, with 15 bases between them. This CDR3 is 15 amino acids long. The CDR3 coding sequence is TGTGCCAGCAGCCGGTTTGGGGCATACACAGATACGCAGTATTTT. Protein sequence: CASSRFGAYTDTQYF.

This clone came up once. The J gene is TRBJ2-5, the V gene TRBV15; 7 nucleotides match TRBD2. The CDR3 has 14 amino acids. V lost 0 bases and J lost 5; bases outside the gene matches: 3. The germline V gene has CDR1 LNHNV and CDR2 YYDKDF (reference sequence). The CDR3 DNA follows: TGTGCCACCAGCAGAGATTGGGGAGGGGAGACCCAGTACTTC. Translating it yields CATSRDWGGETQYF.

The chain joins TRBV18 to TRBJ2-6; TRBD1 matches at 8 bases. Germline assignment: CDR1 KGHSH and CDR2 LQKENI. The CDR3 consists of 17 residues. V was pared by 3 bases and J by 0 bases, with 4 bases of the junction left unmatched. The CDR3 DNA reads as TGTGCCAGCTCACCCTGGGACAGGAGCTCTGGGGCCAACGTCCTGACTTTC. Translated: CASSPWDRSSGANVLTF.

CDR3 in DNA: TGCGCCAGCAGCCAAGTAACAGGGGGGTGGAACACTGAAGCTTTCTTT. Translating gives CASSQVTGGWNTEAFF. This sequence joins TRBV4-1 and TRBJ1-1, with TRBD1 identical over 8 bases. The V gene's germline CDR1 is MGHRA and CDR2 YSYEKL. CDR3 size: 16 residues. The ends lost 1 base at V and 1 base at J; junction bases unmatched: 5.

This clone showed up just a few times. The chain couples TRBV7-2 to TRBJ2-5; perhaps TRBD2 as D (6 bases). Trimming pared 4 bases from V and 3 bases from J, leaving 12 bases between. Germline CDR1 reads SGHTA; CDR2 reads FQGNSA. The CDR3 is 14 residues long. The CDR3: CASSSGLWEETQYF. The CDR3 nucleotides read TGTGCCAGCAGCTCGGGACTGTGGGAAGAGACCCAGTACTTC.

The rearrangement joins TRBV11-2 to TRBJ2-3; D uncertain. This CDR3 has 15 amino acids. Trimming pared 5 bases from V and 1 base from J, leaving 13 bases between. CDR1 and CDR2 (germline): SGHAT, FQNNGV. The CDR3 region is CASSQYTTGTDTQYF. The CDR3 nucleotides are TGTGCCAGCAGCCAATACACGACTGGCACAGATACGCAGTATTTT. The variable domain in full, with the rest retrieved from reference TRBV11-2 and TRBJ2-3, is EAGVAQSPRYKIIEKRQSVAFWCNPISGHATLYWYQQILGQGPKLLIQFQNNGVVDDSQLPKDRFSAERLKGVDSTLKIQPAKLEDSAVYLCASSQYTTGTDTQYFGPGTRLTVL.

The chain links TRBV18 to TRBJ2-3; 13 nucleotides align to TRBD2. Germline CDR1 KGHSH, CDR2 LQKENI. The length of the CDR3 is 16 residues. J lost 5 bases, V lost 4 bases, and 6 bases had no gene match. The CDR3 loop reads CASSLTSGGAQDTQYF. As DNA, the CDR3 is TGTGCCAGCTCACTTACTAGCGGGGGGGCGCAAGATACGCAGTATTTT.

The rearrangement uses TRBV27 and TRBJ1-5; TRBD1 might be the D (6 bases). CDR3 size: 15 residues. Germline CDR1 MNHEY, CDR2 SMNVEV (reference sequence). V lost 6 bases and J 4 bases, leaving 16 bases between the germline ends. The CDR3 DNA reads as TGTGCCAGCAGATCTGCCGGGACACAAAATCAGCCCCAGCATTTT. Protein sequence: CASRSAGTQNQPQHF.

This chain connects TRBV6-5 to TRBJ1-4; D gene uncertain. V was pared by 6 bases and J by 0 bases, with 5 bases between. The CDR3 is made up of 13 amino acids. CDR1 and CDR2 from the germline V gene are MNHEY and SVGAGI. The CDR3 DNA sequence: TGTGCCAGCAGGAGTGCAACTAATGAAAAACTGTTTTTT. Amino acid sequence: CASRSATNEKLFF.

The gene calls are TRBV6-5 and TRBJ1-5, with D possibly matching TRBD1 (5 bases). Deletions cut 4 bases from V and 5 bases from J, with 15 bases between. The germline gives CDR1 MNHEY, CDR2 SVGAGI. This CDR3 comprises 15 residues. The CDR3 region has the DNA TGTGCCAGCAGTTCGTCGGGGGGAGGACATCAGCCCCAGCATTTT. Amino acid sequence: CASSSSGGGHQPQHF.

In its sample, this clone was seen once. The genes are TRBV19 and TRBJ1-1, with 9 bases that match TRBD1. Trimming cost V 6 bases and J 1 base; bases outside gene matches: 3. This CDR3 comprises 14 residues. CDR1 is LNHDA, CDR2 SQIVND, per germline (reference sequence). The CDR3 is CASRPDRGNTEAFF. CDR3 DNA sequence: TGTGCCAGTAGACCGGACAGGGGGAACACTGAAGCTTTCTTT. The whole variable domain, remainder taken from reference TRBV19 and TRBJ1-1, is DGGITQSPKYLFRKEGQNVTLSCEQNLNHDAMYWYRQDPGQGLRLIYYSQIVNDFQKGDIAEGYSVSREKKESFPLTVTSAQKNPTAFYLCASRPDRGNTEAFFGQGTRLTVV.

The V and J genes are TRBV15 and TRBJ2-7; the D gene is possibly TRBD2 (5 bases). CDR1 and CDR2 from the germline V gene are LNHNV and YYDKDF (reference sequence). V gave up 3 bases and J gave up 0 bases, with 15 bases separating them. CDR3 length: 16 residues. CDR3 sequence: CATSSMVGGFSYEQYF. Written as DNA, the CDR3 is TGTGCCACCAGCAGTATGGTTGGCGGGTTCTCCTACGAGCAGTACTTC.

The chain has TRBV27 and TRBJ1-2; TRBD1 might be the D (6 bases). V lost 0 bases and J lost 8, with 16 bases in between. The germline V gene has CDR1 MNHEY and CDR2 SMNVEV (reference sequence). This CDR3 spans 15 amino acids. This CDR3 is CASSLSRGTIIGYTF. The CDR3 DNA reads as TGTGCCAGCAGTTTATCGCGGGGGACAATTATCGGCTACACCTTC.

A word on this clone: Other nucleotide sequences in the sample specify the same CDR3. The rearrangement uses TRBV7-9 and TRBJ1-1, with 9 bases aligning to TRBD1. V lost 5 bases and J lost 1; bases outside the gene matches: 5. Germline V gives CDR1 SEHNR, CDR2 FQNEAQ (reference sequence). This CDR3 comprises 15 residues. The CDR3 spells CASSPPGQGNTEAFF. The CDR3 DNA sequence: TGTGCCAGCAGCCCCCCGGGACAGGGGAACACTGAAGCTTTCTTT.

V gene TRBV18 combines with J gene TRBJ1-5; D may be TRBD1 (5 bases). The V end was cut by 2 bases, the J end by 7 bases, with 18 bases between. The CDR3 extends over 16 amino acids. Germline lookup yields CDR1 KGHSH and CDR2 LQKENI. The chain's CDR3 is CASSPRVGEGHQPQHF. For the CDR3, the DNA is TGTGCCAGCTCACCAAGGGTAGGGGAAGGCCACCAGCCCCAGCATTTT. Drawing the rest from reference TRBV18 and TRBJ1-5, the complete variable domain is NAGVMQNPRHLVRRRGQEARLRCSPMKGHSHVYWYRQLPEEGLKFMVYLQKENIIDESGMPKERFSAEFPKEGPSILRIQQVVRGDSAAYFCASSPRVGEGHQPQHFGDGTRLSIL.

CDR3 coding DNA: TGCGCCAGCAGCACTTCTCTCTCAAGCTTCAGCAATCAGCCCCAGCATTTT. Translated, it gives CASSTSLSSFSNQPQHF. The rearrangement uses TRBV4-1 and TRBJ1-5, with D hard to call. Germline V gives CDR1 MGHRA, CDR2 YSYEKL. The CDR3 totals 17 residues. Trimming stripped 5 bases from V and 1 base from J, with 18 bases between.

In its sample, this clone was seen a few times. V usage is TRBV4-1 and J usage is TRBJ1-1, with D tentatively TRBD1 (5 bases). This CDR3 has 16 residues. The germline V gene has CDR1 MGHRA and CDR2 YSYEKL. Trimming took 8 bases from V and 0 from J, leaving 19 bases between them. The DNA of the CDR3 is TGCGCCAGCGGGCTAGGTCGGGGGACGGTGAACACTGAAGCTTTCTTT. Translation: CASGLGRGTVNTEAFF.

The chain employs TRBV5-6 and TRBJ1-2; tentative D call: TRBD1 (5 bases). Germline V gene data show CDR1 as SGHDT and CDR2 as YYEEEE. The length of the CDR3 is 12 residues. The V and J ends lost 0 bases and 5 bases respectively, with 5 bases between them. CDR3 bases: TGTGCCAGCAGCTTGGCAGGGTATGGCTACACCTTC. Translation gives CASSLAGYGYTF.

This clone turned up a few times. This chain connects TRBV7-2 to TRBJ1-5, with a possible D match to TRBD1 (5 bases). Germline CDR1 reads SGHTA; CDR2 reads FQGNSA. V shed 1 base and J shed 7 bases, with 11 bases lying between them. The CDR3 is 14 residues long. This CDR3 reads CASSLVGGRQPQHF. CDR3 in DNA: TGTGCCAGCAGCTTAGTGGGGGGTAGGCAGCCCCAGCATTTT.

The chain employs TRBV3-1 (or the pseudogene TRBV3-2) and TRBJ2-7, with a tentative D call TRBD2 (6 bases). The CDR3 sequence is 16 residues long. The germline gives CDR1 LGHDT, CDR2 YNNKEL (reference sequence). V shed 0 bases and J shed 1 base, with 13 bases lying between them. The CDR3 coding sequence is TGTGCCAGCAGCCAAGATTTGGCGGGAAGGTCCTACGAGCAGTACTTC. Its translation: CASSQDLAGRSYEQYF.

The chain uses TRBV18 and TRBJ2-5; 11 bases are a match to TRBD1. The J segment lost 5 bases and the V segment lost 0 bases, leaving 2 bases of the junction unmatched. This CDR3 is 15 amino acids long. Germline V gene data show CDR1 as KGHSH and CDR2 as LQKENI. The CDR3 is CASSPPGQGDETQYF. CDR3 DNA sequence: TGTGCCAGCTCACCACCGGGACAGGGGGACGAGACCCAGTACTTC. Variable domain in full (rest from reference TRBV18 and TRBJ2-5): NAGVMQNPRHLVRRRGQEARLRCSPMKGHSHVYWYRQLPEEGLKFMVYLQKENIIDESGMPKERFSAEFPKEGPSILRIQQVVRGDSAAYFCASSPPGQGDETQYFGPGTRLLVL.

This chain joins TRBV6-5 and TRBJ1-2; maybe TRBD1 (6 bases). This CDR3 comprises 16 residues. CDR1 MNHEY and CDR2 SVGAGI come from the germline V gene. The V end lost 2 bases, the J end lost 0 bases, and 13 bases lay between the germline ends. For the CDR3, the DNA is TGTGCCAGCAGTTACATTGGGACATATCCTAACTATGGCTACACCTTC. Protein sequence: CASSYIGTYPNYGYTF.

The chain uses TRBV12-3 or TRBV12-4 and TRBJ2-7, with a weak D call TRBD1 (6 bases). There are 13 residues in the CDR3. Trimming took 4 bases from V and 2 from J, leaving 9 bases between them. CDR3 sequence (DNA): TGTGCCAGCAGTTGGACAGATACCTACGAGCAGTACTTC. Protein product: CASSWTDTYEQYF.